This entry lists 3 T cell receptor beta chains sequenced from one sample in a study of cytomegalovirus exposure and HLA in healthy donors. The PCR made use of 60 Vbeta and 13 Jbeta primers. Method: immunoSEQ multiplex PCR; TCRdb's copy keeps in-frame clones and lacks some. The sample records about 70,000 clones, around 74% being singletons. The sequenced sample was PBMCs. These receptors were collected from a human donor in good health.

About this clone itself: The same CDR3 can be traced to other DNA sequences in this sample. The CDR3: CASSVGTSGSYEQFF. The CDR3 DNA reads TGTGCCAGCAGCGTAGGCACTAGCGGGAGTTATGAGCAGTTCTTC. The chain employs TRBV9 and TRBJ2-1, with TRBD2 matching 11 bases. CDR3 length: 15 amino acids. The V and J ends lost 0 bases and 8 bases, in that order; junction bases with no gene match: 4. Germline V gene sequence: CDR1 SGDLS, CDR2 YYNGEE.

This chain uses TRBV5-6 with TRBJ2-5; TRBD2 matches at 7 bases. The ends lost 3 bases at V and 5 bases at J; junction bases unmatched: 10. The germline gives CDR1 SGHDT, CDR2 YYEEEE. This CDR3 comprises 15 residues. The CDR3 reads CASSSYGGKAETQYF. The CDR3 nucleotides are TGTGCCAGCAGCTCCTACGGGGGGAAAGCGGAGACCCAGTACTTC.

V is TRBV9 and J is TRBJ2-6, with D possibly matching TRBD1 (5 bases). Trimming removed 0 bases from V and 2 bases from J, with 21 bases in between. The V gene's germline CDR1 is SGDLS and CDR2 YYNGEE. CDR3 length equals 20 residues. CDR3 in DNA: TGTGCCAGCAGCGTAGGACTGACAGCAGGGCTTCCGACTGGGGCCAACGTCCTGACTTTC. It translates to CASSVGLTAGLPTGANVLTF. Full variable domain (missing parts from reference TRBV9 and TRBJ2-6): DSGVTQTPKHLITATGQRVTLRCSPRSGDLSVYWYQQSLDQGLQFLIQYYNGEERAKGNILERFSAQQFPDLHSELNLSSLELGDSALYFCASSVGLTAGLPTGANVLTFGAGSRLTVL.